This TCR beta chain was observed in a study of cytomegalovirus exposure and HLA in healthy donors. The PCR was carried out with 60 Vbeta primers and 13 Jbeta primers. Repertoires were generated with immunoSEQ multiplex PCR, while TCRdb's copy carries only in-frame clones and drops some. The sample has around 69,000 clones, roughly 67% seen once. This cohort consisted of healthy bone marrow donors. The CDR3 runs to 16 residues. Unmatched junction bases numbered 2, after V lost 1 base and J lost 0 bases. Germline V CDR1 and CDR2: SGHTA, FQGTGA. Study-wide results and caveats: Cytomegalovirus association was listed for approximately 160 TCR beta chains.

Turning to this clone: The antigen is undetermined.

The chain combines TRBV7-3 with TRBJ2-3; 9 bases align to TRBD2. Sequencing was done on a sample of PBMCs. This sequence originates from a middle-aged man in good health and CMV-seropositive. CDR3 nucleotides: TGTGCCAGCAGCTTAATAGCGGGGGTTAGCACAGATACGCAGTATTTT. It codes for CASSLIAGVSTDTQYF.